This T cell receptor (beta chain) was sequenced for a study of blood T cell repertoires in COVID-19. Study-wide context: From the United States, Italy and Spain came samples of acute and convalescent COVID-19. PBMCs, B-cell-depleted T cells, or T cells provided the cDNA or gDNA that made up the material.

In the authors' workflow: Scientists estimated how many nucleated cells there were by amplifying reference gene primers. The repertoire was sequenced with immunoSEQ multiplex PCR; TCRdb's copy has only in-frame clones and lacks some. From that table come the V and J calls and clone size; the DNA was used to work out D and trimming. The sample yields over 300,000 clones, roughly 85% seen once. Trimming shortened V by 5 bases and J by 7 bases, and 17 bases separated the two germline ends. The CDR3 contains 15 residues. CDR1 is MGHRA and CDR2 is YSYEKL in the germline V gene. The TCR originated in a human donor in a cohort sampled during active COVID-19. The rearrangement links TRBV4-1 to TRBJ2-2; a possible D gene is TRBD1 (5 bases). Sequenced input: peripheral blood. Here the CDR3 DNA reads TGCGCCAGCAGCTCCCGACAGATTGGTGGCGGGGAGCTGTTTTTT. Translating it yields CASSSRQIGGGELFF.